Listed below are T cell receptor beta chains from one sample, sequenced in a study of T cell responses to AZD1222 COVID-19 vaccine. This table comes from immunoSEQ multiplex PCR, and its TCRdb copy is limited to in-frame clones, with some not included. In the table there are 150,000 or so clones, about 91% of which are singletons. The sequencing used peripheral blood, collected on day 0 of AZD1222 vaccination. The receptor set was obtained from an adult in good health. Each CDR3 is given with its conserved first and last residue. A D gene is named only where the DNA matches it firmly. Clone size, where shown, is once, few, many, or a class for clones that have expanded.

D gene: NA; clone size: NA; J gene: TRBJ1-2; V gene: TRBV4-3; CDR3 DNA: TGCGCCAGCAGCCAAGACGAACAGGGACTTGGTTATGGCTACACCTTC; CDR3 protein: CASSQDEQGLGYGYTF
D gene: TRBD2; clone size: NA; J gene: TRBJ2-7; V gene: TRBV6-2/TRBV6-3; CDR3 DNA: TGTGCCAGCAGCCCACCGAACGGGAGGGCCGTGGGGGAGCAGTACTTC; CDR3 protein: CASSPPNGRAVGEQYF
D gene: NA; clone size: NA; J gene: TRBJ1-1; V gene: TRBV19; CDR3 DNA: TGTGCCAGTAGTATAGGTCCAGGGGCTTCGAACACTGAAGCTTTCTTT; CDR3 protein: CASSIGPGASNTEAFF
D gene: NA; clone size: NA; J gene: TRBJ1-5; V gene: TRBV4-3; CDR3 DNA: TGCGCCAGCAGCCAAGGGCAGGGCAATCAGCCCCAGCATTTT; CDR3 protein: CASSQGQGNQPQHF
D gene: TRBD2; clone size: once; J gene: TRBJ2-1; V gene: TRBV6-5; CDR3 DNA: TGTGCCAGCACGACTAGCGGGGGGGCTCGAGAGCAGTTCTTC; CDR3 protein: CASTTSGGAREQFF
D gene: TRBD1; clone size: NA; J gene: TRBJ1-2; V gene: TRBV6-5; CDR3 DNA: TGTGTAACCGGTCCGAACAGGGGGCTTAACTATGGCTACACCTTC; CDR3 protein: CVTGPNRGLNYGYTF
D gene: NA; clone size: NA; J gene: TRBJ2-5; V gene: TRBV10-3; CDR3 DNA: TGTGCCATCAAGGGGGGTTTAAGGTACCAAGAGACCCAGTACTTC; CDR3 protein: CAIKGGLRYQETQYF
D gene: NA; clone size: NA; J gene: TRBJ2-3; V gene: TRBV5-4; CDR3 DNA: TGTGCCAGCAGCTTGAGTTCAGGATCAGATACGCAGTATTTT; CDR3 protein: CASSLSSGSDTQYF
D gene: NA; clone size: NA; J gene: TRBJ2-5; V gene: TRBV6-5; CDR3 DNA: TGTGCCAGCAGTTACTCATTCGGGGGCCGCGAGACCCAGTACTTC; CDR3 protein: CASSYSFGGRETQYF
D gene: TRBD1; clone size: once; J gene: TRBJ2-7; V gene: TRBV27; CDR3 DNA: TGTGCCAGCAGCATCAGGGGGCTTTCCCACGAGCAGTACTTC; CDR3 protein: CASSIRGLSHEQYF
D gene: TRBD2; clone size: once; J gene: TRBJ2-7; V gene: TRBV7-9; CDR3 DNA: TGTGCCAGCAGCGGGGAGGGACTAGCGGGCTACGAGCAGTACTTC; CDR3 protein: CASSGEGLAGYEQYF